These 23 T cell receptor beta chains were sequenced from one sample in a study of T cell responses to AZD1222 COVID-19 vaccine. Profiling relied on immunoSEQ multiplex PCR, and the TCRdb table lists in-frame clones only, not all of them. The data show 140,000 to 150,000 clones, with around 84% seen just once and approximately 5% held by the top ten. Sequenced material: peripheral blood, taken 28 days after the second AZD1222 dose. The receptors derive from an adult who received the AZD1222 COVID-19 vaccine.

This chain's CDR3 is CASTPQGSGAYNSPLHF. DNA of the CDR3: TGTGCCAGCACTCCACAGGGTAGCGGGGCCTATAATTCACCCCTCCACTTT. The gene calls are TRBV28 and TRBJ1-6; D is possibly TRBD1 (6 bases). There are 17 residues in the CDR3. V lost 7 bases and J lost 2, with 18 bases in between. Germline V gene sequence: CDR1 MDHEN, CDR2 SYDVKM.

The chain carries TRBV7-2 and TRBJ1-1; a weak D match, TRBD1 (5 bases). Trimming took 1 base from V and 7 from J, leaving 7 bases between them. The CDR3 runs 12 residues. Germline-derived CDR1 and CDR2 are SGHTA and FQGNSA. The CDR3 coding sequence is TGTGCCAGCAGCTTAGTGGGGGGTGAAGCTTTCTTT. This sequence encodes CASSLVGGEAFF.

The chain joins TRBV5-1 to TRBJ1-1; 9 bases are shared with TRBD1. The germline V gene encodes CDR1 SGHRS and CDR2 YFSETQ. The V segment lost 3 bases and the J segment 5 bases; nucleotides outside the gene matches: 8. The CDR3 is 15 amino acids. The DNA of the CDR3 is TGCGCCAGCAGCTCGTCCGGGACAGGGATTACTGAAGCTTTCTTT. This codes for CASSSSGTGITEAFF.

CDR3 residues: CASRPPGQVHEQFF. The CDR3 nucleotides read TGTGCCAGCAGACCCCCGGGACAGGTCCATGAGCAGTTCTTC. This chain connects TRBV7-9 to TRBJ2-1; TRBD1 matches 8 bases. The CDR3 totals 14 residues. CDR1 and CDR2 from the germline V gene are SEHNR and FQNEAQ (reference sequence). J lost 8 bases, V lost 6 bases, and 9 bases had no gene match.

This chain connects TRBV19 to TRBJ2-5; TRBD2 matches 7 bases. Germline assignment: CDR1 LNHDA and CDR2 SQIVND (reference sequence). This CDR3 region has 15 residues. The V segment lost 3 bases and the J segment 0 bases; nucleotides outside the gene matches: 4. CDR3 bases: TGTGCCAGTAGTATCCTTGGACTAGACCAAGAGACCCAGTACTTC. Translating gives CASSILGLDQETQYF.

The V call is TRBV27, the J call TRBJ1-2; 10 bases match TRBD1. The CDR3 consists of 13 residues. Germline values: CDR1 MNHEY, CDR2 SMNVEV (reference sequence). With 6 bases clipped from V and 6 bases from J, the junction kept 4 bases outside the gene matches. In DNA, the CDR3 is TGTGCCAGCAGCCTGACAGGGGGCGATGGCTACACCTTC. It translates to CASSLTGGDGYTF.

The chain uses TRBV5-4 and TRBJ1-5; possibly TRBD1 for D (5 bases). This CDR3 contains 17 residues. The germline V gene has CDR1 SGHNT and CDR2 YYREEE (reference sequence). V was trimmed by 0 bases and J by 4 bases, leaving 17 bases between them. DNA of the CDR3: TGTGCCAGCAGCTTGGAGAGGGGTCGAAGTTTAAATCAGCCCCAGCATTTT. Translation gives CASSLERGRSLNQPQHF.

The chain joins TRBV6-5 to TRBJ2-5; 10 bases fit TRBD2. Germline CDR1 is MNHEY and CDR2 is SVGAGI. V trimming: 7 bases; J trimming: 5 bases; junction bases outside the gene matches: 7. CDR3 length: 14 amino acids. This chain's CDR3 is CASTPSGSRETQYF. In nucleotides, the CDR3 is TGTGCCAGCACCCCTAGCGGGAGTAGGGAGACCCAGTACTTC.

This clone has just a few counts. The V call is TRBV9, the J call TRBJ1-4, with a possible D match to TRBD1 (5 bases). V dropped 0 bases and J dropped 3 bases, with 12 bases sitting between them. The CDR3 spans 16 residues. Germline V gene lookup returns CDR1 SGDLS and CDR2 YYNGEE. In nucleotides, the CDR3 is TGTGCCAGCAGCGTAGCTATCGGGGGTTCTAATGAAAAACTGTTTTTT. It is translated as CASSVAIGGSNEKLFF.

V usage is TRBV10-1 and J usage is TRBJ1-6; TRBD1 might be the D (5 bases). This CDR3 comprises 16 residues. Germline V CDR1 and CDR2: WNHNN, SYGVQD (reference sequence). Trimming took 2 bases from V and 6 from J, leaving 14 bases between them. The CDR3 DNA reads as TGCGCCAGCAGTGAGATCTTTATTAGGGGTAATTCACCCCTCCACTTT. Amino acids: CASSEIFIRGNSPLHF.

The gene calls are TRBV5-1 and TRBJ2-7; TRBD2 aligns across 9 bases. Germline lookup yields CDR1 SGHRS and CDR2 YFSETQ. With 0 bases clipped from V and 3 bases from J, the junction kept 4 bases outside the gene matches. CDR3 length: 15 residues. CDR3 loop: CASSLALAGLYEQYF. CDR3 coding DNA: TGCGCCAGCAGCTTGGCCCTAGCGGGGCTCTACGAGCAGTACTTC.

The V and J genes are TRBV11-3 and TRBJ2-5; the D gene could be TRBD1 or TRBD2 (5 bases each). The germline CDR1 and CDR2 sequences are SGHNT and YENEEA. V was shortened by 3 bases and J by 4 bases, with 15 bases between the two germline ends. CDR3 length equals 15 residues. The DNA of the CDR3 is TGTGCCAGCAGCTTGGGAGTTGGGGGTGGAGAGACCCAGTACTTC. Its protein is CASSLGVGGGETQYF. The entire variable domain, with the rest obtained from reference TRBV11-3 and TRBJ2-5, is as follows: EAGVVQSPRYKIIEKKQPVAFWCNPISGHNTLYWYLQNLGQGPELLIRYENEEAVDDSQLPKDRFSAERLKGVDSTLKIQPAELGDSAVYLCASSLGVGGGETQYFGPGTRLLVL.

The rearrangement links TRBV24-1 to TRBJ1-1, with D unresolved. Germline CDR1 and CDR2: KGHDR and SFDVKD. CDR3 length: 12 amino acids. The V end was cut by 5 bases, the J end by 8 bases, with 11 bases between. The CDR3: CATSGQTWEAFF. CDR3 DNA sequence: TGTGCCACCAGTGGCCAGACTTGGGAAGCTTTCTTT.

This chain joins TRBV11-2 and TRBJ1-1, with D perhaps TRBD1 (5 bases). The V gene's germline CDR1 is SGHAT and CDR2 FQNNGV. The ends were cut back, 3 bases at V and 0 bases at J, with 11 bases in the middle. The CDR3 extends over 15 amino acids. CDR3 DNA sequence: TGTGCCAGCAGCTTTCGACAGATCATGAACACTGAAGCTTTCTTT. Amino acid sequence: CASSFRQIMNTEAFF.

For the CDR3, the DNA is TGTGCCAGCCACATGGGGTATTCCTACGAGCAGTACTTC. This gives the protein CASHMGYSYEQYF. V usage is TRBV2 and J usage is TRBJ2-7, with D uncertain. The V gene's germline CDR1 is SNHLY and CDR2 FYNNEI. Trimming took 8 bases from V and 1 from J, leaving 12 bases between them. The CDR3 contains 13 residues. Full variable domain (outside the CDR3, taken from reference TRBV2 and TRBJ2-7): EPEVTQTPSHQVTQMGQEVILRCVPISNHLYFYWYRQILGQKVEFLVSFYNNEISEKSEIFDDQFSVERPDGSNFTLKIRSTKLEDSAMYFCASHMGYSYEQYFGPGTRLTVT.

V and J are TRBV11-2 and TRBJ2-7; tentative D call: TRBD2 (5 bases). CDR3 length: 14 amino acids. Germline loops: CDR1 SGHAT, CDR2 FQNNGV. V shed 4 bases and J shed 11 bases, with 21 bases lying between them. The CDR3 protein is CASSSLSGRAGEYF. CDR3 sequence (DNA): TGTGCCAGCAGCTCCCTAAGCGGAAGGGCCGGGGAGTACTTC.

The rearrangement uses TRBV19 and TRBJ2-2, with 11 nucleotides matching TRBD2. The CDR3 has 16 amino acids. Per germline, CDR1 LNHDA and CDR2 SQIVND (reference sequence). After removal of 1 base from V and 6 bases from J, the junction contained 4 bases not matched to a gene. The CDR3 reads CASSIVTSGRPGELFF. As DNA, the CDR3 is TGTGCCAGTAGTATAGTTACTAGCGGGAGACCCGGGGAGCTGTTTTTT. Combining the CDR3 with reference TRBV19 and TRBJ2-2 gives the whole variable domain DGGITQSPKYLFRKEGQNVTLSCEQNLNHDAMYWYRQDPGQGLRLIYYSQIVNDFQKGDIAEGYSVSREKKESFPLTVTSAQKNPTAFYLCASSIVTSGRPGELFFGEGSRLTVL.

The chain employs TRBV3-1 (or the pseudogene TRBV3-2) and TRBJ2-3; 7 bases align to TRBD2. The CDR3 length is 16 residues. CDR1 is LGHDT, CDR2 YNNKEL, per germline (reference sequence). V was clipped by 0 bases and J by 3 bases; unmatched bases: 6. CDR3 sequence reads: CASSQDWAGGTDTQYF. The CDR3 DNA reads TGTGCCAGCAGCCAAGATTGGGCCGGGGGGACAGATACGCAGTATTTT.

This chain joins TRBV9 and TRBJ2-1, with D tentatively TRBD2 (6 bases). This CDR3 region has 16 residues. V was trimmed by 0 bases and J by 6 bases, leaving 16 bases between them. In germline, CDR1 is SGDLS, CDR2 YYNGEE. The CDR3 DNA sequence: TGTGCCAGCAGCGTAGCTCTTGGGACTGGTCCCAATGAGCAGTTCTTC. Encoded protein: CASSVALGTGPNEQFF.

V gene TRBV11-2 combines with J gene TRBJ2-7, with D perhaps TRBD1 or TRBD2 (5 bases each). Trimming removed 5 bases from V and 2 bases from J, with 16 bases in between. Germline CDR1 and CDR2: SGHAT and FQNNGV. The length of the CDR3 is 15 residues. DNA for the CDR3: TGTGCCAGCAGCGATGCCGGGACCCGGCCCTACGAGCAGTACTTC. This sequence encodes CASSDAGTRPYEQYF.

Turning to this clone: Other DNA sequences in this sample translate to the same CDR3. The V gene is TRBV5-1, the J gene TRBJ2-5; a possible D gene is TRBD1 (5 bases). Germline V gene data show CDR1 as SGHRS and CDR2 as YFSETQ. Trimming left V 2 bases short and J 1 base short, with 6 bases between. This CDR3 spans 13 amino acids. The CDR3 DNA follows: TGCGCCAGCAGCTTAAGGGGCCAAGAGACCCAGTACTTC. It codes for CASSLRGQETQYF.

The rearrangement joins TRBV18 to TRBJ1-4, with 9 bases lining up with TRBD1. With V trimmed by 5 bases and J by 8 bases, 6 bases remained unmatched. The CDR3 loop spans 14 amino acids. Germline V gives CDR1 KGHSH, CDR2 LQKENI. The CDR3 spells CASSERTGVEKLFF. CDR3 bases: TGTGCCAGCTCAGAAAGGACAGGGGTCGAAAAACTGTTTTTT.

The J gene is TRBJ2-1, the V gene TRBV5-1, with 9 bases that match TRBD1. The trim removed 5 bases at V and 8 bases at J, leaving 8 bases unmatched. Germline V gene sequence: CDR1 SGHRS, CDR2 YFSETQ. CDR3 length: 14 amino acids. The CDR3 bases are TGCGCCAGCAGAGATAGACAGGGGGACGATGAGCAGTTCTTC. This encodes CASRDRQGDDEQFF.